Below are 4 T cell receptor beta chains sequenced from a single sample in a study of T cell responses to AZD1222 COVID-19 vaccine (dated by TCRdb to about 2021). Library method: the immunoSEQ multiplex PCR assay. The clones in this table, taken by TCRdb from immuneACCESS, are in-frame only. Not every clone is retained; where verified, under half of the shortfall comes from an unresolved V gene, and the cause of the rest is unknown. This sample comprises 120,000 or so clones, roughly nine tenths of them detected only once. The ten top clones hold approximately 1.5% of the sample. Read against the paper, the sample's time point label means: baseline before first vaccination. The specimen comprised peripheral blood, sampled on day 0 of AZD1222 vaccination. The origin of the receptors is an adult in good health.

This rearrangement joins TRBV27 to TRBJ2-7; 8 bases are shared with TRBD2. CDR1 and CDR2 from the germline V gene are MNHEY and SMNVEV (reference sequence). The CDR3 loop spans 14 amino acids. With 4 bases clipped from V and 7 bases from J, the junction kept 9 bases outside the gene matches. The CDR3 nucleotides are TGTGCCAGCAGTTCCCCCGGGACTAGTAGAGAGCAGTACTTC. Its protein is CASSSPGTSREQYF.

This chain uses TRBV25-1 with TRBJ2-5; no firm D call. The ends were cut back, 2 bases at V and 3 bases at J, with 10 bases in the middle. The CDR3 runs 14 residues. Germline CDR1 and CDR2: MGHDK and SYGVNS. In nucleotides, the CDR3 is TGTGCCAGCAGTGAAGACCCCGCTGAAGAGACCCAGTACTTC. Encoded protein: CASSEDPAEETQYF.

This clone was recorded only once. This chain uses TRBV27 with TRBJ1-2, with TRBD1 matching 12 bases. Trimming at V came to 6 bases and at J to 8 bases, leaving 16 bases not matched to a gene. CDR1 and CDR2 from the germline V gene are MNHEY and SMNVEV (reference sequence). The CDR3 consists of 17 residues. The CDR3 sequence is CASSFISGTGGLKGYTF. CDR3 nucleotide sequence: TGTGCCAGCAGCTTCATCTCTGGGACAGGGGGCTTGAAAGGCTACACCTTC.

This rearrangement joins TRBV24-1 to TRBJ2-2; weak D call: TRBD1 (5 bases). The length of the CDR3 is 15 residues. V lost 4 bases, J lost 1 base, and 9 bases lay in between. Germline V gene sequence: CDR1 KGHDR, CDR2 SFDVKD. The CDR3 DNA reads TGTGCCACCAGTGACTACGACAGGAACACCGGGGAGCTGTTTTTT. Its translation is CATSDYDRNTGELFF.